This T cell receptor (beta chain) is from a study of blood T cell repertoires in COVID-19. Study overall: The study drew acute and convalescent COVID-19 samples from the United States, Italy and Spain. T cells, B-cell-depleted T cells, or PBMCs supplied cDNA or gDNA.

V was cut by 0 bases and J by 1 base, with 3 bases left in between. Per the germline V gene, CDR1 is MNHNY and CDR2 is SVGAGI (reference sequence). This CDR3 spans 13 amino acids. Using immunoSEQ multiplex PCR, the repertoire was profiled, and TCRdb retains in-frame clones only, with some absent. The data hold some 140,000 clones, with under 80% observed a single time. The sequenced sample consisted of peripheral blood. The receptor was derived from a man aged 80 or over with acute or convalescent COVID-19. The V and J genes are TRBV6-6 and TRBJ1-1; unclear D gene. CDR3 DNA sequence: TGTGCCAGCAGTTACTCGAGGAACACTGAAGCTTTCTTT. This translates into CASSYSRNTEAFF.